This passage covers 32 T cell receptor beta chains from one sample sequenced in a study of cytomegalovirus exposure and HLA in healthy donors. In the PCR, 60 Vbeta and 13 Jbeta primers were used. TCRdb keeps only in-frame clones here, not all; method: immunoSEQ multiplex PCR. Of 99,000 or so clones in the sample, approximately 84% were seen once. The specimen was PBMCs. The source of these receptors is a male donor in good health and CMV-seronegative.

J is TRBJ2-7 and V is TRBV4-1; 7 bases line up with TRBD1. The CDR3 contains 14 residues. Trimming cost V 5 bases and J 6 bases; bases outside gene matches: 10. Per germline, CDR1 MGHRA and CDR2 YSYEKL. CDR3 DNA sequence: TGCGCCAGCAGCTACCGGGACAGTCCCTCCGAGCAGTACTTC. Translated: CASSYRDSPSEQYF.

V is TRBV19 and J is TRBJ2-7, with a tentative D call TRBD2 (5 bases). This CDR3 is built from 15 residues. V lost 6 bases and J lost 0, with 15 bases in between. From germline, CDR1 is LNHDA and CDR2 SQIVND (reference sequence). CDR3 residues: CASSPDGGSSYEQYF. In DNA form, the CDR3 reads TGTGCCAGTAGCCCAGACGGAGGAAGCTCCTACGAGCAGTACTTC.

The CDR3 DNA is TGCGGAGGGTCAGGAGGCGGTGAGCAGTACTTC. Translating it yields CGGSGGGEQYF. The chain has TRBV20-1 and TRBJ2-7; perhaps TRBD2 as D (6 bases). Germline V CDR1 and CDR2: DFQATT, SNEGSKA (reference sequence). The CDR3 consists of 11 residues.

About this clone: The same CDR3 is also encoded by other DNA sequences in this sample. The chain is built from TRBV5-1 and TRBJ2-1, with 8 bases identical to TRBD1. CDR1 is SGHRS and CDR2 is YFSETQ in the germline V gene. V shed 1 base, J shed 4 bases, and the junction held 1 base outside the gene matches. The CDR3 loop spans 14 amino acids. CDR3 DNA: TGCGCCAGCAGCTTGACAGGGGGTTACAATGAGCAGTTCTTC. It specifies CASSLTGGYNEQFF.

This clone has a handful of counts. The CDR3 sequence is CASSLRLAGKTQYF. The CDR3, as DNA: TGTGCCAGCAGCTTGAGACTAGCGGGAAAGACCCAGTACTTC. V and J are TRBV7-4 and TRBJ2-5; the match to TRBD2 covers 11 bases. Per the germline V gene, CDR1 is SGHVT and CDR2 is SQSDAQ. This CDR3 spans 14 amino acids. V lost 3 bases and J lost 6; bases outside the gene matches: 3.

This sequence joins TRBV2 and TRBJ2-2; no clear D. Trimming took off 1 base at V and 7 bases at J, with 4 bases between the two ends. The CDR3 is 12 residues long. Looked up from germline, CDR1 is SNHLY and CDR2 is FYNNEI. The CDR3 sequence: CASSEDSGELFF. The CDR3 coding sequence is TGTGCCAGCAGTGAAGACAGCGGGGAGCTGTTTTTT.

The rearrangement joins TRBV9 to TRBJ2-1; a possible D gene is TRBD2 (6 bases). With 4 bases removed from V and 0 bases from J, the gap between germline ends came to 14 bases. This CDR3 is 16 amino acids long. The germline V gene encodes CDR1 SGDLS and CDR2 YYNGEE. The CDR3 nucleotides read TGTGCCAGCAGCCCTTGGCGGGATGGCTCCTACAATGAGCAGTTCTTC. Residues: CASSPWRDGSYNEQFF.

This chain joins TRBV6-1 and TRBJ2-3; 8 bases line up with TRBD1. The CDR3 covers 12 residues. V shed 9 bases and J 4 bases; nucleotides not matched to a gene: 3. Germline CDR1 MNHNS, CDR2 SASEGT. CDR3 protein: CASRTGSDTQYF. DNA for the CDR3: TGTGCCAGTCGGACAGGGTCAGATACGCAGTATTTT.

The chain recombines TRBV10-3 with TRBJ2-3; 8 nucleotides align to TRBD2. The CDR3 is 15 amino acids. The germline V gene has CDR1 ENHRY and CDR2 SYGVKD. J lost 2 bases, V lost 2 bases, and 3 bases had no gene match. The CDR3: CAISETSGTTDTQYF. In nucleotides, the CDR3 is TGTGCCATCAGTGAGACTAGCGGAACCACAGATACGCAGTATTTT.

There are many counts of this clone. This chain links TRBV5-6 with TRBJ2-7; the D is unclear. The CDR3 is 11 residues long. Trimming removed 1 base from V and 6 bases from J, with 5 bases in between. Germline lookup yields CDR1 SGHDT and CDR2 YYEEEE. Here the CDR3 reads CASSLFGEQYF. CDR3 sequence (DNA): TGTGCCAGCAGCTTGTTCGGCGAGCAGTACTTC.

Written as DNA, the CDR3 is TGTGCCAGTCAGGGGGCTGGGTGGTTCTTC. This codes for CASQGAGWFF. The rearrangement joins TRBV19 to TRBJ2-1, with 8 bases that match TRBD1. The CDR3 has 10 residues. V was clipped by 8 bases and J by 15 bases; unmatched bases: 6. Per the germline V gene, CDR1 is LNHDA and CDR2 is SQIVND (reference sequence).

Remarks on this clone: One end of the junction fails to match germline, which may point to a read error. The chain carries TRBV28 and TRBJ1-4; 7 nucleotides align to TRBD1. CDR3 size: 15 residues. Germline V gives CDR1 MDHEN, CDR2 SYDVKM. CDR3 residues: CASSYLQGINEKLSF. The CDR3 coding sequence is TGTGCCAGCAGCTACTTACAGGGGATTAATGAAAAACTGTCTTTT.

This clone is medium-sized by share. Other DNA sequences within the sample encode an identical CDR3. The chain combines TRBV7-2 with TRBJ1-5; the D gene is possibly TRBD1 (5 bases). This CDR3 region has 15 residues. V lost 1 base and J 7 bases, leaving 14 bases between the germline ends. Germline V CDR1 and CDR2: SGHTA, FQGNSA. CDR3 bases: TGTGCCAGCAGCTTAGGGGGGGGATCGAACCAGCCCCAGCATTTT. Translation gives CASSLGGGSNQPQHF.

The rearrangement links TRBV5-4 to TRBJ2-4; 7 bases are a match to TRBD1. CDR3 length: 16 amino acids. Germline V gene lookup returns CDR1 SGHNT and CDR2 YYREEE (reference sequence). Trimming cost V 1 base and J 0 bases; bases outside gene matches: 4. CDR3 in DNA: TGTGCCAGCAGCTTGCCAGGGGGTTTAGCCAAAAACATTCAGTACTTC. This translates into CASSLPGGLAKNIQYF.

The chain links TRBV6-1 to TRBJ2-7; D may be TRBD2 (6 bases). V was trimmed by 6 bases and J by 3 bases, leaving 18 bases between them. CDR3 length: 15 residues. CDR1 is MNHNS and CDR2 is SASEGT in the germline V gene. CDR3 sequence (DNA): TGTGCCAGCAGCTATGACGGGACTCCCTTCTACGAGCAGTACTTC. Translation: CASSYDGTPFYEQYF.

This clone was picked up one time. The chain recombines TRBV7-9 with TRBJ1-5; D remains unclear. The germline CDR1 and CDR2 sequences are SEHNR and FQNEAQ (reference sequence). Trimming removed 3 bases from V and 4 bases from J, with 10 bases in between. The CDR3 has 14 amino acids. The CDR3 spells CASSFLGVNQPQHF. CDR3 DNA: TGTGCCAGCAGCTTCCTCGGGGTTAATCAGCCCCAGCATTTT.

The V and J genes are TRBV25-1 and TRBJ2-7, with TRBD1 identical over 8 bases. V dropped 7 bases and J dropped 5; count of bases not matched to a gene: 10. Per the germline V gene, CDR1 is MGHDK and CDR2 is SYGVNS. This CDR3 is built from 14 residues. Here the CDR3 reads CASTKTGAIHEQYF. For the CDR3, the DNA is TGTGCCAGCACCAAGACAGGGGCCATCCACGAGCAGTACTTC.

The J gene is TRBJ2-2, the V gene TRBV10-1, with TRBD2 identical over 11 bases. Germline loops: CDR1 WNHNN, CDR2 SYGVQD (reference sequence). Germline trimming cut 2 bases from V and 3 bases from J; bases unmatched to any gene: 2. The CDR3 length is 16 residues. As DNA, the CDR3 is TGCGCCAGCAGTGAGGGGACTAGCGGTCACACCGGGGAGCTGTTTTTT. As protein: CASSEGTSGHTGELFF.

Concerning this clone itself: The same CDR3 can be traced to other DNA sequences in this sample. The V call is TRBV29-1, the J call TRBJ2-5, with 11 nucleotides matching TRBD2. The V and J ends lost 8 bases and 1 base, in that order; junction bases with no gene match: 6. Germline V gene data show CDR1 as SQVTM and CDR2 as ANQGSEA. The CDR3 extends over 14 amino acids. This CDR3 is CSSGTSGTQETQYF. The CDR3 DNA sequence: TGCAGCTCGGGGACTAGCGGAACCCAAGAGACCCAGTACTTC.

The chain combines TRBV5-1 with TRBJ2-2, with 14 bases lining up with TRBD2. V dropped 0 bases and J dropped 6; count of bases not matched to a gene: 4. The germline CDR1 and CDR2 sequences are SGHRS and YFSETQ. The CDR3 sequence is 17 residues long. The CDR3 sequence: CASSLAGTSGSPGELFF. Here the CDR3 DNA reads TGCGCCAGCAGCTTGGCGGGGACTAGCGGGAGCCCCGGGGAGCTGTTTTTT. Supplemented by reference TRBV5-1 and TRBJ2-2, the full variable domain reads KAGVTQTPRYLIKTRGQQVTLSCSPISGHRSVSWYQQTPGQGLQFLFEYFSETQRNKGNFPGRFSGRQFSNSRSEMNVSTLELGDSALYLCASSLAGTSGSPGELFFGEGSRLTVL.

CDR3 loop: CASSHTGSWTEAFF. CDR3 coding DNA: TGTGCCAGCAGTCATACAGGGTCGTGGACTGAAGCTTTCTTT. V is TRBV27 and J is TRBJ1-1, with a possible D match to TRBD1 (6 bases). V was cut by 5 bases and J by 5 bases, with 15 bases left in between. The CDR3 spans 14 residues. CDR1 is MNHEY, CDR2 SMNVEV, per germline (reference sequence).

The CDR3 spells CASSIPDRYYGNTIYF. The DNA for the CDR3 is TGTGCCAGTAGTATCCCCGACAGGTACTACGGAAACACCATATATTTT. The chain uses TRBV19 and TRBJ1-3, with D maybe TRBD1 (6 bases). Germline CDR1 LNHDA, CDR2 SQIVND (reference sequence). The CDR3 covers 16 residues. Trimming removed 3 bases at V and 4 bases at J, with 16 bases between.

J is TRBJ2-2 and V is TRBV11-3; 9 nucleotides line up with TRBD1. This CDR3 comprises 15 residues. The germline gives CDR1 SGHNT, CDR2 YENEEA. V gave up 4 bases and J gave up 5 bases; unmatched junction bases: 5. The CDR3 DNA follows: TGTGCCAGCAGCTCCGGACAGGGGCGAACCGGGGAGCTGTTTTTT. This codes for CASSSGQGRTGELFF.

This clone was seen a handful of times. The CDR3 here is CASSSGLAGSDTQYF. Written as DNA, the CDR3 is TGTGCCAGCAGCTCGGGACTAGCGGGCTCAGATACGCAGTATTTT. The V gene is TRBV11-3, the J gene TRBJ2-3; TRBD2 matches 12 bases. V shed 4 bases and J 4 bases; nucleotides not matched to a gene: 3. CDR1 SGHNT and CDR2 YENEEA come from the germline V gene. The CDR3 totals 15 residues.

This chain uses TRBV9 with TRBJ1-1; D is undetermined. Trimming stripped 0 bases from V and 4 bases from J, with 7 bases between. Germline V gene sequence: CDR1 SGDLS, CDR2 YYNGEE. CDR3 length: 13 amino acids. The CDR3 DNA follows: TGTGCCAGCAGCGTAGGGGCTGGCACTGAAGCTTTCTTT. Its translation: CASSVGAGTEAFF.

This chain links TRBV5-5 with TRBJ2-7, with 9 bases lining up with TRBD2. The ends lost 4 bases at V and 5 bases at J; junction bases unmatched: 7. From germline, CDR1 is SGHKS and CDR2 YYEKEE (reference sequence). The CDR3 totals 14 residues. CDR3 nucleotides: TGTGCCAGCAGCCTGATAGCGGGAGTTGACGAGCAGTACTTC. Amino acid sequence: CASSLIAGVDEQYF.

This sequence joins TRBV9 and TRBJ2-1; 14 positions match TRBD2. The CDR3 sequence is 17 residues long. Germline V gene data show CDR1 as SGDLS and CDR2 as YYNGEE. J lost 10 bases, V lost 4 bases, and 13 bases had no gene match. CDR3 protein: CASSPQGLAGVAREQFF. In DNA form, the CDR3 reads TGTGCCAGCAGCCCACAGGGACTAGCGGGAGTGGCACGCGAGCAGTTCTTC.

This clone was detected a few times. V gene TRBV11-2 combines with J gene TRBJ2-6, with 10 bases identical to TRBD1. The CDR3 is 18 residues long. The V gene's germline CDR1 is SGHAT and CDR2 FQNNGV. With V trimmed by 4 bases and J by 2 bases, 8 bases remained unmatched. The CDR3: CASSSPTGGRAGANVLTF. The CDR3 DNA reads TGTGCCAGCAGCTCGCCGACAGGGGGCAGGGCTGGGGCCAACGTCCTGACTTTC.

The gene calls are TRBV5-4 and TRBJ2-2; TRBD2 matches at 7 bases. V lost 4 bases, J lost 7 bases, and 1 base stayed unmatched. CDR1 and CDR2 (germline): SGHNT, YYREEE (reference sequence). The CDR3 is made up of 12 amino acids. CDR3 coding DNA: TGTGCCAGCAGCGGGAGGGTCGGGGAGCTGTTTTTT. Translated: CASSGRVGELFF.

CDR3 protein: CAWSGKGVREQYF. The CDR3 DNA sequence: TGTGCCTGGAGCGGGAAGGGGGTCCGCGAGCAGTACTTC. The V call is TRBV30, the J call TRBJ2-7; maybe TRBD1 (6 bases). The germline CDR1 and CDR2 sequences are GTSNPN and SVGIG (reference sequence). The CDR3 is made up of 13 amino acids. The V and J ends lost 3 bases and 6 bases respectively, with 15 bases between them.

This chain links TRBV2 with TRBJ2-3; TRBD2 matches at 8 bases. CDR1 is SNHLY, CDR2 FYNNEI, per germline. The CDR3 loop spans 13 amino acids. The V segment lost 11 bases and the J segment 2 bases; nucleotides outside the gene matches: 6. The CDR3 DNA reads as TGTGCCGGTAACGGGAGGGCCACAGATACGCAGTATTTT. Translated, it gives CAGNGRATDTQYF.

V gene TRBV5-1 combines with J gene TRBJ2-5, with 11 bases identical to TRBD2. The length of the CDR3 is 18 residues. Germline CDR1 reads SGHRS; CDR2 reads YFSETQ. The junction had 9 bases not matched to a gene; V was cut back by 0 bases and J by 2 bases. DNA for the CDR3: TGCGCCAGCAGCTTGGATAGTACGGCTAGCGGGGGGCAAGAGACCCAGTACTTC. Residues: CASSLDSTASGGQETQYF.